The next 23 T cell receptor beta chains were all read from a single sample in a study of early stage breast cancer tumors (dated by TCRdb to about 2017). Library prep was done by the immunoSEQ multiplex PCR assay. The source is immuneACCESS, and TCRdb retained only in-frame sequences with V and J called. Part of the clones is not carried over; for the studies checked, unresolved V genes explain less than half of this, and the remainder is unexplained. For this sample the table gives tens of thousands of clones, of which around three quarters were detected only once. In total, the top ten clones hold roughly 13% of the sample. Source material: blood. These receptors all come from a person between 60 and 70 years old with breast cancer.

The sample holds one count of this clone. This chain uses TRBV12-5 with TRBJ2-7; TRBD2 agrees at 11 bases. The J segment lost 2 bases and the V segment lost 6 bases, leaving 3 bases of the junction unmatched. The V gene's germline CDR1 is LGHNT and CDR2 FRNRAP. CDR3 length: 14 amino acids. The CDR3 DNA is TGTGCTAGTGGGGGGACTAGCGGAGCCTACGAGCAGTACTTC. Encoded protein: CASGGTSGAYEQYF.

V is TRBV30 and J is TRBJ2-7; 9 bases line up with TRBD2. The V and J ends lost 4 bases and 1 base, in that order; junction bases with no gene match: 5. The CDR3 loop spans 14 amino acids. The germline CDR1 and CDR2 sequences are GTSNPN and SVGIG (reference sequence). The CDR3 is CAWIGTSSSYEQYF. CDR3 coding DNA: TGTGCCTGGATCGGGACTAGCTCTTCCTACGAGCAGTACTTC.

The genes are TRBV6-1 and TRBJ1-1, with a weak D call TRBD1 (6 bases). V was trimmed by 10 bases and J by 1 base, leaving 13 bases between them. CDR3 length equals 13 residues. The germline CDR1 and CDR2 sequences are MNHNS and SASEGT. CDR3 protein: CATLTGWNTEAFF. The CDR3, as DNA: TGTGCCACCCTGACAGGCTGGAACACTGAAGCTTTCTTT.

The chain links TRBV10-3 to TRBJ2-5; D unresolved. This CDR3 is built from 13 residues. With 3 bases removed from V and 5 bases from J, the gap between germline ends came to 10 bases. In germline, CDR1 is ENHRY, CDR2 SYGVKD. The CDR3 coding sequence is TGTGCCATCAGTGAACTGGGCAGGGAGACCCAGTACTTC. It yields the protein CAISELGRETQYF.

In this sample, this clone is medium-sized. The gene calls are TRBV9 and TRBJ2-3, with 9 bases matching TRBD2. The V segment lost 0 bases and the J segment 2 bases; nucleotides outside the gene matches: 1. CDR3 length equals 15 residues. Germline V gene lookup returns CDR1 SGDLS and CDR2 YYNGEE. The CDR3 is CASSVGLADTDTQYF. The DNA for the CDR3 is TGTGCCAGCAGCGTAGGACTAGCGGACACAGATACGCAGTATTTT.

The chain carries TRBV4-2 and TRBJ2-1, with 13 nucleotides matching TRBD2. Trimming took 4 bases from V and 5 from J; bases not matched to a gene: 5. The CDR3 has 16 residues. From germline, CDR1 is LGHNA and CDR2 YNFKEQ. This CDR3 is CASSRLGLAGDNEQFF. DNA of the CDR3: TGTGCCAGCAGCCGCCTAGGACTAGCGGGAGACAATGAGCAGTTCTTC.

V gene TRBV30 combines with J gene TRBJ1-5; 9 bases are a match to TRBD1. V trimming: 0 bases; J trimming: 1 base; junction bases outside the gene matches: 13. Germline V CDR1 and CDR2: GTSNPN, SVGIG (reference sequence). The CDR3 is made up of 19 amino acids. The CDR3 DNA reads TGTGCCTGGAGTGTACGTAATAGGGGGACAGGGCCAAGCAATCAGCCCCAGCATTTT. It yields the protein CAWSVRNRGTGPSNQPQHF. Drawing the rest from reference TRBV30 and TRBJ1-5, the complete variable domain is SQTIHQWPATLVQPVGSPLSLECTVEGTSNPNLYWYRQAAGRGLQLLFYSVGIGQISSEVPQNLSASRPQDRQFILSSKKLLLSDSGFYLCAWSVRNRGTGPSNQPQHFGDGTRLSIL.

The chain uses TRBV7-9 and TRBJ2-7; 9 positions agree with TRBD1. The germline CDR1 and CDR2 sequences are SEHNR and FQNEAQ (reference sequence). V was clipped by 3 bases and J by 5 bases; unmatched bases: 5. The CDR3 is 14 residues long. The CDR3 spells CASSFIQGADEQYF. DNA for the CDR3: TGTGCCAGCAGCTTCATACAGGGGGCCGACGAGCAGTACTTC.

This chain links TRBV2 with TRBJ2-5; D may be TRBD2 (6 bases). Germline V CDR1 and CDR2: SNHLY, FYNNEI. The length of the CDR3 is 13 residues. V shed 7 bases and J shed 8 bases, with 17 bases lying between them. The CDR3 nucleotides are TGTGCCAGCACTCGGGACTGGGTCTCAACCCAGTACTTC. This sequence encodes CASTRDWVSTQYF.

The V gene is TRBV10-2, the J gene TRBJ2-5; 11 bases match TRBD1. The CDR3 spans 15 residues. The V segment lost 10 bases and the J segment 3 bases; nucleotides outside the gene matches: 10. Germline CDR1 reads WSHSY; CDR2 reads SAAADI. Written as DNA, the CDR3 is TGCGCCACCAACTCCGGGACAGGGGGAGAAGAGACCCAGTACTTC. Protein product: CATNSGTGGEETQYF.

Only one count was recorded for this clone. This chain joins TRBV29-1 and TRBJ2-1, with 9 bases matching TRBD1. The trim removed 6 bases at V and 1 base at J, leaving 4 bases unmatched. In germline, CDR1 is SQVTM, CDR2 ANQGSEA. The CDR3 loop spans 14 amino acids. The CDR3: CSVLTGGSYNEQFF. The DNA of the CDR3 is TGCAGCGTGCTGACAGGGGGGTCCTACAATGAGCAGTTCTTC.

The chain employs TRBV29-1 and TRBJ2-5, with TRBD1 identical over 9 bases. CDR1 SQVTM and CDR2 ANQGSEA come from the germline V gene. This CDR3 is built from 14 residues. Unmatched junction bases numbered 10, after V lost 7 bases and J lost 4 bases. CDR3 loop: CSAFPGQGAETQYF. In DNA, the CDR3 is TGCAGCGCATTTCCGGGACAGGGAGCAGAGACCCAGTACTTC. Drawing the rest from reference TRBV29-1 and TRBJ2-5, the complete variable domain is SAVISQKPSRDICQRGTSLTIQCQVDSQVTMMFWYRQQPGQSLTLIATANQGSEATYESGFVIDKFPISRPNLTFSTLTVSNMSPEDSSIYLCSAFPGQGAETQYFGPGTRLLVL.

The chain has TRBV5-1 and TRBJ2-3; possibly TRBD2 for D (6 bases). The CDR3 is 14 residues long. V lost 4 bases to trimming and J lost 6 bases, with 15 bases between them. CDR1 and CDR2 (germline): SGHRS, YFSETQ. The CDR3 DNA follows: TGCGCCAGCAGCCCGGTGATAGCGGTGGATACGCAGTATTTT. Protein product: CASSPVIAVDTQYF.

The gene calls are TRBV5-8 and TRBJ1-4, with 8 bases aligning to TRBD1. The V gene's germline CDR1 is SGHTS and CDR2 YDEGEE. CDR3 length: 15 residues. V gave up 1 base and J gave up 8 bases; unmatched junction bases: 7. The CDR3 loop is CASSLTGTGSEKLFF. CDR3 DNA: TGTGCCAGCAGCTTGACCGGGACAGGCTCCGAAAAACTGTTTTTT. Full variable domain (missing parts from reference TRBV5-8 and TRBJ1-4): EAGVTQSPTHLIKTRGQQATLRCSPISGHTSVYWYQQALGLGLQFLLWYDEGEERNRGNFPPRFSGRQFPNYSSELNVNALELEDSALYLCASSLTGTGSEKLFFGSGTQLSVL.

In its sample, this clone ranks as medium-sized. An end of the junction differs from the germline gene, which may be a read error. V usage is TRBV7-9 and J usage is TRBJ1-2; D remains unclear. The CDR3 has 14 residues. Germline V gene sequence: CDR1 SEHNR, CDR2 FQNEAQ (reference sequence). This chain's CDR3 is CASRLGSLPDGYTF. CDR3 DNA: TGTGCCAGCAGGTTAGGATCCCTCCCGGATGGCTACACCTTC.

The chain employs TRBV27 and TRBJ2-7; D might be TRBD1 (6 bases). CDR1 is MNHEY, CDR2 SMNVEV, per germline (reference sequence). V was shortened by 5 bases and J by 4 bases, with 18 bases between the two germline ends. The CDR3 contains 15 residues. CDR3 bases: TGTGCCAGCAGTCGCCCCGCCCAGGGGCAATACGAGCAGTACTTC. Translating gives CASSRPAQGQYEQYF.

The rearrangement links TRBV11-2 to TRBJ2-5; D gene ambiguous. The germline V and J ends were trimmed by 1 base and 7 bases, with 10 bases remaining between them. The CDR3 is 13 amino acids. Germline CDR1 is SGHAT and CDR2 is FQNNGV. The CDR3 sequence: CASSLAAAGTQYF. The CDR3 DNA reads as TGTGCCAGCAGCTTAGCGGCGGCTGGGACCCAGTACTTC.

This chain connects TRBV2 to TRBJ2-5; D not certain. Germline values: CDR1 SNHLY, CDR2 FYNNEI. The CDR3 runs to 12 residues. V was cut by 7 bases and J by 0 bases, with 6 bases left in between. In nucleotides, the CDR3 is TGTGCCAGCAATCCAGACCAAGAGACCCAGTACTTC. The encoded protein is CASNPDQETQYF.

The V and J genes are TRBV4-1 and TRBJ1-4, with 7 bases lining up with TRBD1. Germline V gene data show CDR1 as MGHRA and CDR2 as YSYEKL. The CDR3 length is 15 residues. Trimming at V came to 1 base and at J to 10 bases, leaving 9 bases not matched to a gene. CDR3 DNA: TGCGCCAGCAGCCAAGGTTTCGGACAGGCCAGAAAACTGTTTTTT. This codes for CASSQGFGQARKLFF.

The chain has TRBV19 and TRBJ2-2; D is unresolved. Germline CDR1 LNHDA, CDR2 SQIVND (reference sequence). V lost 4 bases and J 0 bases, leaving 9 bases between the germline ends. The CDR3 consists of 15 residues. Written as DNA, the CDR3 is TGTGCCAGTAGTAACCTAGGAACGAACACCGGGGAGCTGTTTTTT. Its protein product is CASSNLGTNTGELFF. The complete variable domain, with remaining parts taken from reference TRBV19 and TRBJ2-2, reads DGGITQSPKYLFRKEGQNVTLSCEQNLNHDAMYWYRQDPGQGLRLIYYSQIVNDFQKGDIAEGYSVSREKKESFPLTVTSAQKNPTAFYLCASSNLGTNTGELFFGEGSRLTVL.

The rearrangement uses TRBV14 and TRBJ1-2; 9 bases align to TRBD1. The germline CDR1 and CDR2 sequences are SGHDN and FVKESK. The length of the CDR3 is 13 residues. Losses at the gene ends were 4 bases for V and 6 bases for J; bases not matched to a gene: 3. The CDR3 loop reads CASSRDRVDGYTF. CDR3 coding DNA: TGTGCCAGCAGCCGGGACAGGGTGGATGGCTACACCTTC.

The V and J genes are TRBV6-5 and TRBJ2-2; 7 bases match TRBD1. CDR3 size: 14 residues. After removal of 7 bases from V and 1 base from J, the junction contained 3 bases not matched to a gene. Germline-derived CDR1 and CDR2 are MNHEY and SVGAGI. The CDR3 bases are TGTGCCAGCACCCGACAGGGGAACACCGGGGAGCTGTTTTTT. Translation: CASTRQGNTGELFF.

CDR3 nucleotide sequence: TGTGCCAGCAGCTTAGGACTAGCGGGAGGGAATGCGAACACCGGGGAGCTGTTTTTT. Protein: CASSLGLAGGNANTGELFF. The chain combines TRBV5-4 with TRBJ2-2; 15 nucleotides align to TRBD2. The V gene end was trimmed by 2 bases and the J gene end by 0 bases; junction bases not matched to a gene: 5. The CDR3 is 19 residues long. Germline-derived CDR1 and CDR2 are SGHNT and YYREEE (reference sequence).